This T cell receptor beta chain was captured by sequencing in a study of T cells in localized non-small cell lung cancer. Whole-study findings and limits: Clonality of T cells reached its maximum in uninvolved adjacent lung, surpassing tumor. Greater T cell density in blood accompanied longer overall survival. Adjacent lung tissue had a median 57 of the top 100 clones found in the tumor. Heterogeneity remains possible, as sequencing covered one tumor region only.

TCRdb's table, derived via immunoSEQ multiplex PCR, lists solely in-frame clones and lacks some. The profile covers 2,000 to 3,000 clones, with approximately 30% appearing a single time and 15% taken by the ten largest. As to this clone: What it binds is unknown.

The CDR3 loop spans 13 amino acids. Between the trimmed V and J ends, which lost 4 bases and 2 bases, there was a span of 8 bases. Germline V gene lookup returns CDR1 LNHDA and CDR2 SQIVND (reference sequence). The source of this sequence is a male donor aged 60 or older with stage III squamous cell lung carcinoma. Sequencing was performed on lung tumor tissue, taken before any cancer treatment. The chain is built from TRBV19 and TRBJ1-2; D remains unclear. CDR3: CASSSGPNYGYTF. The CDR3 DNA follows: TGTGCCAGTAGTAGCGGACCAAACTATGGCTACACCTTC.